A single sample gave rise to the 27 T cell receptor beta chains below, sequenced in a study of lymphopenia after photon versus proton radiotherapy. Clones were read by immunoSEQ multiplex PCR, and TCRdb kept only the in-frame ones, dropping some. The sample carries 150,000 to 200,000 clones, around 85% recorded once. The input for sequencing was peripheral blood, taken from a patient treated with photon-based radiotherapy. The receptor set was obtained from a man between 45 and 60 years old with gastric cancer.

This sequence joins TRBV7-6 and TRBJ1-1, with D tentatively TRBD1 (5 bases). The length of the CDR3 is 14 residues. Germline V CDR1 and CDR2: SGHVS, FNYEAQ. Trimming removed 2 bases from V and 0 bases from J, with 7 bases in between. CDR3 in DNA: TGTGCCAGCAGCTTACAGGGCATGAACACTGAAGCTTTCTTT. This gives the protein CASSLQGMNTEAFF.

The chain combines TRBV7-2 with TRBJ1-2; maybe TRBD1 (5 bases). The CDR3 has 13 amino acids. In germline, CDR1 is SGHTA, CDR2 FQGNSA. Trimming removed 5 bases at V and 4 bases at J, with 11 bases between. CDR3 coding DNA: TGTGCCAGCAGCGATGTGACAGCCTATGGCTACACCTTC. Translating it yields CASSDVTAYGYTF.

V gene TRBV5-6 combines with J gene TRBJ1-6, with 11 bases matching TRBD1. Losses at the gene ends were 4 bases for V and 5 bases for J; bases not matched to a gene: 2. This CDR3 comprises 15 residues. Per the germline V gene, CDR1 is SGHDT and CDR2 is YYEEEE. The CDR3 coding sequence is TGTGCCAGCAGCGGACAGGGGGCGCATAATTCACCCCTCCACTTT. Protein product: CASSGQGAHNSPLHF. Filled out from reference TRBV5-6 and TRBJ1-6, the complete variable domain reads DAGVTQSPTHLIKTRGQQVTLRCSPKSGHDTVSWYQQALGQGPQFIFQYYEEEERQRGNFPDRFSGHQFPNYSSELNVNALLLGDSALYLCASSGQGAHNSPLHFGNGTRLTVT.

CDR3 nucleotide sequence: TGTGCCAGCACCCTGACGACCCCCGACAGGGTTGCCAAAAACATTCAGTACTTC. This gives the protein CASTLTTPDRVAKNIQYF. The V call is TRBV11-2, the J call TRBJ2-4, with 7 positions matching TRBD1. The CDR3 loop spans 18 amino acids. V was pared by 7 bases and J by 1 base, with 16 bases of the junction left unmatched. CDR1 is SGHAT and CDR2 is FQNNGV in the germline V gene.

The chain is built from TRBV4-2 and TRBJ1-4, with 9 bases matching TRBD1. From germline, CDR1 is LGHNA and CDR2 YNFKEQ. The CDR3 has 15 amino acids. V lost 4 bases to trimming and J lost 6 bases; unmatched junction nucleotides: 6. The CDR3 is CASSPRDRADEKLFF. In DNA, the CDR3 is TGTGCCAGCAGCCCCAGGGACAGGGCTGATGAAAAACTGTTTTTT.

The rearrangement uses TRBV6-5 and TRBJ2-7; 8 bases align to TRBD1. The CDR3 has 13 amino acids. Unmatched junction bases numbered 6, after V lost 6 bases and J lost 5 bases. The germline gives CDR1 MNHEY, CDR2 SVGAGI. CDR3 sequence (DNA): TGTGCCAGCAGACGGGGACAGGTTAACGAGCAGTACTTC. It encodes CASRRGQVNEQYF.

The CDR3 protein is CASSPRKSNTEAFF. As DNA, the CDR3 is TGTGCCAGCTCACCACGCAAAAGCAACACTGAAGCTTTCTTT. J is TRBJ1-1 and V is TRBV18; D not certain. The V gene lost 1 base and the J gene lost 2 bases, with 8 bases spanning the gap. Germline CDR1 reads KGHSH; CDR2 reads LQKENI. This CDR3 region has 14 residues.

V is TRBV5-8 and J is TRBJ2-7, with 11 bases that match TRBD1. This CDR3 has 16 residues. Germline V gives CDR1 SGHTS, CDR2 YDEGEE. Germline trimming cut 4 bases from V and 2 bases from J; bases unmatched to any gene: 8. The CDR3 loop is CASSPRGTGGTYEQYF. As DNA, the CDR3 is TGTGCCAGCAGCCCGCGAGGGACAGGGGGTACCTACGAGCAGTACTTC.

The CDR3 DNA reads TGTGCCAGCAGCGTAGGGACCCCGACAGGGGGTCGCGGGGAGCTGTTTTTT. Translation gives CASSVGTPTGGRGELFF. V gene TRBV9 combines with J gene TRBJ2-2, with 9 bases that match TRBD1. V lost 0 bases to trimming and J lost 7 bases; unmatched junction nucleotides: 10. From germline, CDR1 is SGDLS and CDR2 YYNGEE. The CDR3 is 17 residues long.

This chain links TRBV18 with TRBJ2-2; weak D call: TRBD1 (7 bases). Between the trimmed V and J ends, which lost 1 base and 4 bases, there was a span of 16 bases. CDR3 length: 17 amino acids. The germline gives CDR1 KGHSH, CDR2 LQKENI. The CDR3: CASSPLGGGRSTGELFF. The CDR3 DNA reads as TGTGCCAGCTCACCACTTGGAGGGGGCCGGAGCACCGGGGAGCTGTTTTTT.

The genes are TRBV7-2 and TRBJ2-3; 7 bases line up with TRBD1. The germline gives CDR1 SGHTA, CDR2 FQGNSA. The V gene end was trimmed by 3 bases and the J gene end by 3 bases; junction bases not matched to a gene: 6. The CDR3 length is 15 residues. CDR3 sequence (DNA): TGTGCCAGCAGCTTTAGACAGGGCCGAACAGATACGCAGTATTTT. Protein sequence: CASSFRQGRTDTQYF.

This clone was observed a single time. The chain combines TRBV5-6 with TRBJ2-1, with D hard to call. The CDR3 runs 15 residues. The germline V gene encodes CDR1 SGHDT and CDR2 YYEEEE. Trimming pared 0 bases from V and 1 base from J, leaving 8 bases between. The DNA for the CDR3 is TGTGCCAGCAGCTTGGGGCGGTCTTCCTACAATGAGCAGTTCTTC. This translates into CASSLGRSSYNEQFF.

The chain employs TRBV30 and TRBJ1-1; D gene uncertain. This CDR3 contains 11 residues. The germline V gene has CDR1 GTSNPN and CDR2 SVGIG (reference sequence). The V gene lost 0 bases and the J gene lost 8 bases, with 7 bases spanning the gap. The CDR3 sequence is CAWSVQDEAFF. The CDR3 coding sequence is TGTGCCTGGAGTGTACAAGACGAAGCTTTCTTT.

This clone appeared a few times. The genes are TRBV19 and TRBJ1-4, with D possibly being TRBD1 (6 bases). The CDR3 has 15 amino acids. Trimming took 5 bases from V and 0 from J, leaving 10 bases between them. The germline CDR1 and CDR2 sequences are LNHDA and SQIVND (reference sequence). The CDR3 sequence: CASSLQGATNEKLFF. The CDR3 coding sequence is TGTGCCAGTAGTTTACAGGGAGCAACTAATGAAAAACTGTTTTTT.

The V gene is TRBV2, the J gene TRBJ2-7; either TRBD1 or TRBD2 may supply D (6 bases each). Looked up from germline, CDR1 is SNHLY and CDR2 is FYNNEI. The CDR3 consists of 13 residues. Trimming took 10 bases from V and 6 from J, leaving 19 bases between them. This chain's CDR3 is CATRDGGLSEQYF. The CDR3 nucleotides are TGTGCCACCAGGGACGGGGGCCTTAGCGAGCAGTACTTC.

The chain couples TRBV5-6 to TRBJ2-1; 14 nucleotides align to TRBD2. This CDR3 has 17 residues. The germline gives CDR1 SGHDT, CDR2 YYEEEE. J was trimmed by 4 bases and V by 7 bases; bases with no gene match: 10. The CDR3 bases are TGTGCCAGCGCTACCGGGACTAGCGGGGGACCTTACAATGAGCAGTTCTTC. It translates to CASATGTSGGPYNEQFF.

The chain links TRBV5-1 to TRBJ1-3; a weak D match, TRBD1 (5 bases). CDR1 is SGHRS and CDR2 is YFSETQ in the germline V gene. V gave up 2 bases and J gave up 3 bases, with 12 bases separating them. This CDR3 has 15 residues. The CDR3: CASSFDSTFGNTIYF. The DNA for the CDR3 is TGCGCCAGCAGCTTCGACAGCACCTTTGGAAACACCATATATTTT.

This clone appeared a few times. The rearrangement uses TRBV6-4 and TRBJ2-3; 8 bases agree with TRBD2. With V trimmed by 4 bases and J by 5 bases, 5 bases remained unmatched. Germline assignment: CDR1 MRHNA and CDR2 SNTAGT. This CDR3 has 14 residues. CDR3 sequence (DNA): TGTGCCAGCAGTGTTGGCCTAGCGGGAGATACGCAGTATTTT. Its translation is CASSVGLAGDTQYF.

The chain uses TRBV27 and TRBJ2-2; 7 nucleotides agree with TRBD1. This CDR3 is built from 16 residues. Germline V gene sequence: CDR1 MNHEY, CDR2 SMNVEV (reference sequence). V lost 2 bases and J lost 5; bases outside the gene matches: 8. This CDR3 reads CASSLDRTGGTGELFF. CDR3 bases: TGTGCCAGCAGTTTAGACCGGACAGGAGGTACCGGGGAGCTGTTTTTT.

The rearrangement uses TRBV7-2 and TRBJ2-7; 10 bases fit TRBD2. From germline, CDR1 is SGHTA and CDR2 FQGNSA. The CDR3 is made up of 17 amino acids. After removal of 4 bases from V and 0 bases from J, the junction contained 9 bases not matched to a gene. CDR3 DNA: TGTGCCAGCAGCTCCGCCGGGACTAGCGCCAGCTCCTACGAGCAGTACTTC. This translates into CASSSAGTSASSYEQYF. Filled out from reference TRBV7-2 and TRBJ2-7, the complete variable domain reads GAGVSQSPSNKVTEKGKDVELRCDPISGHTALYWYRQSLGQGLEFLIYFQGNSAPDKSGLPSDRFSAERTGGSVSTLTIQRTQQEDSAVYLCASSSAGTSASSYEQYFGPGTRLTVT.

Comments on this clone: Other DNA sequences of this sample code for an identical CDR3. CDR3 amino acids: CASRDRGYGYTF. The CDR3 DNA sequence: TGTGCCAGTCGGGACAGGGGGTATGGCTACACCTTC. The genes are TRBV19 and TRBJ1-2; 11 bases fit TRBD1. The CDR3 totals 12 residues. With 8 bases clipped from V and 5 bases from J, the junction kept 1 base outside the gene matches. Germline CDR1 LNHDA, CDR2 SQIVND (reference sequence). The full variable domain, with the rest looked up from reference TRBV19 and TRBJ1-2, is DGGITQSPKYLFRKEGQNVTLSCEQNLNHDAMYWYRQDPGQGLRLIYYSQIVNDFQKGDIAEGYSVSREKKESFPLTVTSAQKNPTAFYLCASRDRGYGYTFGSGTRLTVV.

This sequence joins TRBV11-2 and TRBJ1-1, with TRBD1 as a possible D gene (5 bases). Trimming stripped 5 bases from V and 0 bases from J, with 16 bases between. Germline V gene lookup returns CDR1 SGHAT and CDR2 FQNNGV. The CDR3 length is 16 residues. CDR3 coding DNA: TGTGCCAGCAGCCACCCCGGCTGGGGACTGAACACTGAAGCTTTCTTT. Its protein product is CASSHPGWGLNTEAFF.

This clone was observed a handful of times. The J gene is TRBJ2-3, the V gene TRBV6-1; D perhaps matches TRBD2 (5 bases). The CDR3 runs 16 residues. V lost 4 bases, J lost 2 bases, and 16 bases lay in between. Per germline, CDR1 MNHNS and CDR2 SASEGT. The CDR3 reads CASSVLLAGLTDTQYF. The CDR3 region has the DNA TGTGCCAGCAGTGTTCTGTTGGCGGGCCTCACAGATACGCAGTATTTT.

The chain joins TRBV15 to TRBJ1-1; 7 bases are a match to TRBD1. The CDR3 spans 17 residues. CDR1 LNHNV and CDR2 YYDKDF come from the germline V gene (reference sequence). With 1 base clipped from V and 0 bases from J, the junction kept 8 bases outside the gene matches. The CDR3 region has the DNA TGTGCCACCAGCAGAGGGGGACAGTCACCCTTGAACACTGAAGCTTTCTTT. Amino acids: CATSRGGQSPLNTEAFF.

The chain uses TRBV7-2 and TRBJ2-5; maybe TRBD2 (7 bases). The CDR3 has 16 residues. V dropped 6 bases and J dropped 3 bases, with 20 bases sitting between them. Per germline, CDR1 SGHTA and CDR2 FQGNSA. The CDR3 coding sequence is TGTGCCAGCAGTTCATTCCCCAGGGGAGGGAAAGAGACCCAGTACTTC. It codes for CASSSFPRGGKETQYF.

The CDR3 loop reads CAGRTVSYEQYF. CDR3 bases: TGTGCCGGCCGGACCGTTTCCTACGAGCAGTACTTC. The chain combines TRBV19 with TRBJ2-7; the D is unclear. Germline V gives CDR1 LNHDA, CDR2 SQIVND (reference sequence). Deletions cut 11 bases from V and 1 base from J, with 12 bases between. This CDR3 is 12 amino acids long.

This chain connects TRBV2 to TRBJ2-7, with a possible D match to TRBD2 (6 bases). CDR1 SNHLY and CDR2 FYNNEI come from the germline V gene. CDR3 size: 14 residues. Between the trimmed V and J ends, which lost 7 bases and 6 bases, there was a span of 19 bases. Written as DNA, the CDR3 is TGTGCCAGCATGGAGGGTAGGACCTCTTCCGAGCAGTACTTC. This encodes CASMEGRTSSEQYF.